A single sample is the source of the 21 T cell receptor beta chains below, sequenced in a study of vaccination and CD4 T cells after COVID-19. Treatment in this sample: approximately 10-day PBMC culture with coronavirus spike peptide pools or control peptides (ViraFEST assay). Cultured CD4+ T-cell DNA underwent Oncomine TCR Beta short-read sequencing. TCRdb redid the calling of the PCR reads with MiXCR, one entry per CDR3 protein. The table shows about 25,000 distinct CDR3 sequences, with roughly 45% occurring only once. These receptors have no known antigen. Material: CD4+ T cells from blood, cultured in vitro. These receptor sequences come from a human donor who had recovered from COVID-19.

A few counts support this clonotype. The chain recombines TRBV19 with TRBJ1-2; a possible D gene is TRBD1 (6 bases). The V gene lost 6 bases and the J gene lost 8 bases, with 28 bases spanning the gap. Germline CDR1 reads LNHDA; CDR2 reads SQIVND (reference sequence). This CDR3 is 17 amino acids long. The CDR3 loop reads CASREWTAERGAWGYTF. Written as DNA, the CDR3 is TGTGCCAGTAGGGAATGGACCGCCGAAAGGGGGGCTTGGGGCTACACCTTC.

There are a few counts of this clonotype. The CDR3 here is CSARLLKGQGVQETQYF. The CDR3 DNA reads as TGCAGTGCTAGACTGTTGAAAGGACAGGGCGTCCAAGAGACCCAGTACTTC. The genes are TRBV20-1 and TRBJ2-5; 8 bases fit TRBD1. There are 17 residues in the CDR3. Germline V gene data show CDR1 as DFQATT and CDR2 as SNEGSKA (reference sequence). V lost 2 bases to trimming and J lost 1 base; unmatched junction nucleotides: 12.

This clonotype came up a few times. J is TRBJ1-2 and V is TRBV6-1; TRBD1 matches 7 bases. The CDR3 spans 13 residues. Germline V lookup: CDR1 MNHNS, CDR2 SASEGT. Losses at the gene ends were 5 bases for V and 2 bases for J; bases not matched to a gene: 2. This CDR3 reads CASSRDSNYGYTF. The CDR3 nucleotides are TGTGCCAGCAGTAGGGACAGCAACTATGGCTACACCTTC.

V gene TRBV20-1 combines with J gene TRBJ1-6, with TRBD1 matching over 7 bases. The CDR3 consists of 14 residues. V was clipped by 0 bases and J by 6 bases; unmatched bases: 2. Per the germline V gene, CDR1 is DFQATT and CDR2 is SNEGSKA (reference sequence). This CDR3 is CSAREAGGNSPLHF. The CDR3 bases are TGCAGTGCTAGAGAGGCAGGGGGTAATTCACCCCTCCACTTT.

This clonotype was seen more than once but under ten times. V and J are TRBV7-6 and TRBJ1-3, with no clear D. V dropped 4 bases and J dropped 8 bases, with 18 bases sitting between them. The CDR3 is 15 amino acids. Germline CDR1 and CDR2: SGHVS and FNYEAQ. The CDR3 reads CASSSRYRAGDTIYF. The CDR3 coding sequence is TGTGCCAGCAGCTCTCGATATAGGGCGGGCGACACCATATATTTT.

V gene TRBV20-1 combines with J gene TRBJ1-1, with 9 bases identical to TRBD1. CDR3 length: 15 residues. Germline V gene sequence: CDR1 DFQATT, CDR2 SNEGSKA (reference sequence). J lost 1 base, V lost 6 bases, and 9 bases had no gene match. The CDR3 region has the DNA TGCAGTGCAACGGACAGGGGCAGGGGGAACACTGAAGCTTTCTTT. Translation: CSATDRGRGNTEAFF.

This clonotype came up a few times. The V gene is TRBV6-5, the J gene TRBJ1-1, with a possible D match to TRBD1 (5 bases). CDR1 is MNHEY, CDR2 SVGAGI, per germline. V was cut by 0 bases and J by 7 bases, with 9 bases left in between. The CDR3 has 13 residues. This CDR3 reads CASSYSGGGEAFF. The DNA for the CDR3 is TGTGCCAGCAGTTACTCGGGGGGAGGTGAAGCTTTCTTT.

V and J are TRBV20-1 and TRBJ1-4, with TRBD1 matching over 7 bases. V gave up 0 bases and J gave up 9 bases; unmatched junction bases: 10. The CDR3 sequence is 15 residues long. Per germline, CDR1 DFQATT and CDR2 SNEGSKA (reference sequence). In nucleotides, the CDR3 is TGCAGTGCTAGAGATCTTAGGGCCAGGGGGAAAAAACTGTTTTTT. Protein sequence: CSARDLRARGKKLFF.

This clonotype was picked up a small number of times. The chain has TRBV7-6 and TRBJ2-7; 8 bases are a match to TRBD1. Germline lookup yields CDR1 SGHVS and CDR2 FNYEAQ. With V trimmed by 5 bases and J by 6 bases, 12 bases remained unmatched. The CDR3 totals 15 residues. The CDR3: CASSLQTGEYGEQYF. The CDR3 DNA reads TGTGCCAGCAGCCTCCAGACAGGGGAATACGGCGAGCAGTACTTC. Full variable domain (rest looked up from reference TRBV7-6 and TRBJ2-7): GAGVSQSPRYKVTKRGQDVALRCDPISGHVSLYWYRQALGQGPEFLTYFNYEAQQDKSGLPNDRFSAERPEGSISTLTIQRTEQRDSAMYRCASSLQTGEYGEQYFGPGTRLTVT.

V gene TRBV2 combines with J gene TRBJ1-2, with 9 bases aligning to TRBD1. V lost 3 bases and J lost 8; bases outside the gene matches: 13. CDR1 SNHLY and CDR2 FYNNEI come from the germline V gene. The CDR3 contains 16 residues. CDR3 residues: CASSDGGQGASGGYTF. The DNA of the CDR3 is TGTGCCAGCAGTGATGGGGGACAGGGAGCTTCTGGGGGCTACACCTTC.

The chain links TRBV2 to TRBJ1-5; 9 bases fit TRBD1. CDR1 SNHLY and CDR2 FYNNEI come from the germline V gene. With V trimmed by 4 bases and J by 6 bases, 1 base remained unmatched. CDR3 size: 13 residues. The CDR3 region is CASSATGGQPQHF. The CDR3 region has the DNA TGTGCCAGCAGTGCGACAGGGGGTCAGCCCCAGCATTTT.

The rearrangement joins TRBV11-3 to TRBJ1-1; perhaps TRBD1 as D (5 bases). The V end was cut by 3 bases, the J end by 3 bases, with 17 bases between. Germline CDR1 reads SGHNT; CDR2 reads YENEEA. The CDR3 is 16 amino acids. CDR3 protein: CASSLGLAERDTEAFF. The CDR3 region has the DNA TGTGCCAGCAGCTTGGGACTTGCCGAACGGGACACTGAAGCTTTCTTT.

The V call is TRBV4-3, the J call TRBJ2-2; 14 bases line up with TRBD2. The CDR3 totals 18 residues. V gave up 0 bases and J gave up 3 bases; unmatched junction bases: 3. Germline V gives CDR1 LGHNA, CDR2 YSLEER. For the CDR3, the DNA is TGCGCCAGCAGCCAAGATAGGACTAGCGGGAGGTACACCGGGGAGCTGTTTTTT. Its protein product is CASSQDRTSGRYTGELFF.

This clonotype has a handful of counts. V gene TRBV7-2 combines with J gene TRBJ2-2, with D uncertain. The CDR3 is made up of 14 amino acids. Trimming stripped 5 bases from V and 1 base from J, with 8 bases between. In germline, CDR1 is SGHTA, CDR2 FQGNSA. CDR3 DNA sequence: TGTGCCAGCAGCCAGAAGGGGAACACCGGGGAGCTGTTTTTT. This gives the protein CASSQKGNTGELFF.

In this sample, this clonotype turned up a few times. The V and J genes are TRBV20-1 and TRBJ1-2; TRBD1 aligns across 10 bases. The CDR3 runs to 14 residues. V was clipped by 3 bases and J by 5 bases; unmatched bases: 6. Germline V gene data show CDR1 as DFQATT and CDR2 as SNEGSKA (reference sequence). CDR3 DNA sequence: TGCAGTGCTAGGAACCGGGACAGGGGTTATGGCTACACCTTC. Protein sequence: CSARNRDRGYGYTF.

This clonotype was seen a few times. The chain carries TRBV20-1 and TRBJ1-3; 7 positions agree with TRBD1. The germline V gene has CDR1 DFQATT and CDR2 SNEGSKA (reference sequence). The CDR3 covers 13 residues. J lost 4 bases, V lost 5 bases, and 5 bases had no gene match. The CDR3 DNA reads as TGCAGTGCTGCACAGGGGTACGGAAACACCATATATTTT. Encoded protein: CSAAQGYGNTIYF.

The CDR3 loop reads CASSYRGGDSPLHF. The CDR3 nucleotides read TGTGCCAGCAGTTACAGGGGTGGGGATTCACCCCTCCACTTT. The J gene is TRBJ1-6, the V gene TRBV6-5, with D possibly matching TRBD1 (5 bases). V dropped 2 bases and J dropped 8 bases, with 10 bases sitting between them. The CDR3 loop spans 14 amino acids. Germline V CDR1 and CDR2: MNHEY, SVGAGI.

This clonotype was observed a few times. The rearrangement links TRBV29-1 to TRBJ2-7, with D possibly TRBD2 on 6 matching bases. This CDR3 contains 12 residues. Germline V gene lookup returns CDR1 SQVTM and CDR2 ANQGSEA. Deletions cut 7 bases from V and 3 bases from J, with 13 bases between. The CDR3: CSGGTWGYEQYF. The DNA of the CDR3 is TGCAGCGGCGGGACTTGGGGCTACGAGCAGTACTTC.

This clonotype was recorded a few times. The chain links TRBV20-1 to TRBJ1-3; TRBD1 agrees at 11 bases. V trimming: 3 bases; J trimming: 0 bases; junction bases outside the gene matches: 1. Germline V gene lookup returns CDR1 DFQATT and CDR2 SNEGSKA (reference sequence). This CDR3 comprises 15 residues. The CDR3 region is CSARDRGLSGNTIYF. The CDR3 nucleotides read TGCAGTGCTAGGGACAGGGGGCTCTCTGGAAACACCATATATTTT.

The chain recombines TRBV11-3 with TRBJ2-1; D is unclear. Germline V gene lookup returns CDR1 SGHNT and CDR2 YENEEA. This CDR3 comprises 13 residues. The ends were cut back, 5 bases at V and 3 bases at J, with 8 bases in the middle. As DNA, the CDR3 is TGTGCCAGCAGCCCGACGGGCTACAATGAGCAGTTCTTC. It specifies CASSPTGYNEQFF.

The rearrangement links TRBV6-1 to TRBJ2-2; D may match TRBD1 or TRBD2 (7 bases each). Trimming took 5 bases from V and 4 from J, leaving 17 bases between them. Germline V gene lookup returns CDR1 MNHNS and CDR2 SASEGT. The CDR3 is 16 amino acids. The CDR3 bases are TGTGCCAGCAGTCCCCTCAGGGGGGGGGGCACCGGGGAGCTGTTTTTT. Its protein is CASSPLRGGGTGELFF.